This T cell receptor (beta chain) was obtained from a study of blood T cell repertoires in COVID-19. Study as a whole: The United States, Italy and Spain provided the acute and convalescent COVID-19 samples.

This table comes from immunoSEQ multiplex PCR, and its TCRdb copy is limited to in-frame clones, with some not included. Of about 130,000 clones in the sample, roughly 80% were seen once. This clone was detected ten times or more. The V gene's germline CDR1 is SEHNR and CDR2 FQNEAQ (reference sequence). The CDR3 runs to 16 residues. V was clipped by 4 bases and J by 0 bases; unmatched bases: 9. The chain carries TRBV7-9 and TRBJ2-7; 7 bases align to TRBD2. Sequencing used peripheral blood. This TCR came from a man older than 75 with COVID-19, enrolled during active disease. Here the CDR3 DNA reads TGTGCCAGCAGCTCCCCGCGGGCTAGCGGCTCCTACGAGCAGTACTTC. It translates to CASSSPRASGSYEQYF.